Sequencing of this T cell receptor beta chain was carried out in a study of radiotherapy plus CTLA-4 blockade in lung cancer. Method: immunoSEQ multiplex PCR; TCRdb's copy keeps in-frame clones and lacks some. This table has around 90,000 clones, about four fifths appearing once. The sequence came from a human donor with non-small cell lung cancer that progressed on radiotherapy plus ipilimumab. The sequencing here drew on peripheral blood, taken from a patient treated with radiotherapy plus ipilimumab.

The CDR3 loop is CASSPRGGYYGYTF. The CDR3 region has the DNA TGTGCCAGCAGTCCGCGTGGCGGATACTATGGCTACACCTTC. J is TRBJ1-2 and V is TRBV27; D unresolved. The CDR3 extends over 14 amino acids. Trimming cost V 5 bases and J 3 bases, with 13 bases left between them. Germline V gene data show CDR1 as MNHEY and CDR2 as SMNVEV (reference sequence).